This T cell receptor (beta chain) was documented in a study of blood T cell repertoires in COVID-19. TCRdb keeps only in-frame clones here, not all; method: immunoSEQ multiplex PCR. This repertoire shows about 65,000 clones, about 82% found once; its top ten account for roughly 39%. The CDR3 has 16 residues. This clonotype originated in a human donor in a cohort sampled during active COVID-19. Sequenced input: peripheral blood. V is TRBV21-1 and J is TRBJ2-2; TRBD2, as called in the table, went unchecked against the DNA. TRBV21-1 is deemed a pseudogene. The CDR3 loop is CASSKSRQSNTGELFF. DNA of the CDR3: TGTGCCAGCAGCAAATCGCGTCAATCGAACACCGGGGAGCTGTTTTTT.